This TCR beta chain was observed in a study of blood T cell repertoires in COVID-19. Clones were read by immunoSEQ multiplex PCR, and TCRdb kept only the in-frame ones, dropping some. There are approximately 65,000 clones in the sample; roughly 70% occur only once, and 51% lies in the top ten. V trimming: 6 bases; J trimming: 0 bases; junction bases outside the gene matches: 9. Germline CDR1 is KGHSH and CDR2 is LQKENI. The CDR3 spans 17 residues. Cohort allocation depended upon clinical history that participants reported. Each exposed participant met a COVID-19 case in the 2 weeks preceding study entry.

This receptor was taken from a woman aged 55-70 years who had been exposed to COVID-19. This sequence joins TRBV18 and TRBJ2-2; 8 nucleotides align to TRBD1. Sample: PBMCs or T cells enriched from blood (not recorded which). The DNA for the CDR3 is TGTGCCAGCTCCCGAACTACAGGGGGAACGAACACCGGGGAGCTGTTTTTT. Residues: CASSRTTGGTNTGELFF.